These T cell receptor beta chains were read from a single sample in a study of OX40 agonist ivuxolimab in advanced cancers. TCRdb's table, derived via immunoSEQ multiplex PCR, lists solely in-frame clones and lacks some. Among 30,000 to 40,000 clones, approximately 79% were seen once, and the ten largest hold about 14%. The sample was CD4+ or CD8+ T cells sorted from blood, taken in a trial of the OX40 agonist ivuxolimab. The receptors derive from an adult with an advanced solid tumor such as melanoma, head and neck, liver or kidney cancer. Each CDR3 is given with its conserved first and last residue. D genes are given only for firm matches. Only part of the rows carry a size: once, few, many, or a class if the clone is expanded.

v_call	clone_size	d_call	j_call	cdr3_aa	cdr3_nt
TRBV27	NA	TRBD2	TRBJ2-7	CASSWVGGPFTEQYF	TGTGCCAGCAGTTGGGTGGGAGGGCCCTTTACGGAGCAGTACTTC
TRBV5-1	once	NA	TRBJ2-5	CASSIGETQYF	TGCGCCAGCAGCATTGGAGAGACCCAGTACTTC
TRBV15	NA	TRBD2	TRBJ2-3	CATSRDSKRASGRPDTQYF	TGTGCCACCAGCAGAGATTCAAAAAGAGCTAGCGGGCGTCCAGATACGCAGTATTTT
TRBV7-9	NA	TRBD1	TRBJ2-5	CASSSRGLDQETQYF	TGTGCCAGCAGCTCAAGGGGGCTTGACCAAGAGACCCAGTACTTC
TRBV9	few	TRBD2	TRBJ2-3	CASSPRAGGMDTQYF	TGTGCCAGCAGCCCACGAGCGGGGGGGATGGATACGCAGTATTTT
TRBV5-1	NA	NA	TRBJ1-1	CASSLEGPEAFF	TGCGCCAGCAGCTTAGAGGGGCCTGAAGCTTTCTTT
TRBV9	NA	NA	TRBJ1-1	CASSVEDTEAFF	TGTGCCAGCAGCGTAGAGGACACTGAAGCTTTCTTT
TRBV10-1	NA	TRBD1	TRBJ2-7	CASSGDSSYEQYF	TGCGCCAGCAGTGGGGACAGCTCCTACGAGCAGTACTTC
TRBV19	NA	TRBD1	TRBJ1-5	CASSGTAYQPQHF	TGTGCCAGTAGCGGGACAGCTTATCAGCCCCAGCATTTT
TRBV29-1	once	TRBD1	TRBJ2-7	CSVEFPGQGSYEQYF	TGCAGCGTTGAATTTCCGGGACAGGGGTCCTACGAGCAGTACTTC
TRBV11-1	once	NA	TRBJ2-7	CASSQANYEQYF	TGTGCCAGCAGCCAAGCTAACTACGAGCAGTACTTC
TRBV2	NA	NA	TRBJ1-5	CASRQDFNQPQHF	TGTGCCAGCAGACAGGATTTCAATCAGCCCCAGCATTTT
TRBV29-1	NA	TRBD1	TRBJ2-7	CSVDFGTGGEQYF	TGCAGCGTTGACTTCGGGACAGGGGGCGAGCAGTACTTC
TRBV28	medium-sized	TRBD1	TRBJ1-1	CASTQGGYTEAFF	TGTGCCAGCACCCAGGGGGGATACACTGAAGCTTTCTTT
TRBV7-3	NA	TRBD2	TRBJ2-5	CASSLRQRRFRTSGRSGETQYF	TGTGCCAGCAGCTTACGTCAGCGGAGGTTTAGGACTAGCGGGAGGTCGGGAGAGACCCAGTACTTC
TRBV30	few	NA	TRBJ1-4	CAWSVQGGNEKLFF	TGTGCCTGGAGTGTACAGGGAGGTAATGAAAAACTGTTTTTT
TRBV30	once	TRBD2	TRBJ2-1	CAWTEREGCYSYNEQFF	TGTGCCTGGACCGAGCGGGAGGGCTGTTACTCCTACAATGAGCAGTTCTTC
TRBV5-5	NA	NA	TRBJ1-2	CASSFQTDLPYGYTF	TGTGCCAGCAGCTTCCAGACCGACCTTCCATATGGCTACACCTTC
TRBV10-1	NA	NA	TRBJ1-1	CASSDRMNTEAFF	TGCGCCAGCAGTGACAGGATGAACACTGAAGCTTTCTTT
TRBV19	once	TRBD1	TRBJ1-5	CASGTGPFNQPQHF	TGTGCCAGTGGGACAGGTCCCTTTAATCAGCCCCAGCATTTT
TRBV5-1	NA	NA	TRBJ2-5	CASSLRGEQETQYF	TGCGCCAGCAGCTTGCGAGGGGAGCAAGAGACCCAGTACTTC
TRBV29-1	NA	NA	TRBJ1-5	CSVDYGVGNQPQHF	TGCAGCGTTGATTATGGGGTAGGCAATCAGCCCCAGCATTTT
TRBV28	once	NA	TRBJ2-1	CASSFTVSEQFF	TGTGCCAGCAGTTTTACAGTTAGTGAGCAGTTCTTC
TRBV5-1	NA	NA	TRBJ2-7	CASSLSPGSLRSYEQYF	TGCGCCAGCAGCTTGTCCCCAGGCAGTTTACGATCCTACGAGCAGTACTTC
TRBV6-1	NA	TRBD1	TRBJ1-3	CASSRPGTGTNTIYF	TGTGCCAGCAGCCGACCCGGGACAGGGACCAACACCATATATTTT
TRBV19	NA	TRBD2	TRBJ2-1	CAAGGSYNEQFF	TGTGCCGCCGGGGGGTCCTACAATGAGCAGTTCTTC
TRBV5-8	NA	NA	TRBJ1-5	CASSLISNQPQHF	TGTGCCAGCAGCTTGATCAGCAATCAGCCCCAGCATTTT
TRBV29-1	NA	NA	TRBJ1-2	CSVEQSNYGYTF	TGCAGCGTTGAGCAGAGTAACTATGGCTACACCTTC